This T cell receptor (beta chain) came from a study of T cell responses to AZD1222 COVID-19 vaccine. Study-wide context: Both about-4-week and about-12-week second-dose recipients were combined. General study points: Donor demographics were predominantly white British with a female majority; clonal diversity may be underestimated. With dominance at 160-218 and 743-854, vaccine-associated CD4 TCRs spanned spike. Elevations in Spike-specific TCR breadth and depth followed administration of two AZD1222 doses.

This CDR3 has 17 residues. Germline-derived CDR1 and CDR2 are SGHAT and FQNNGV. With 0 bases removed from V and 2 bases from J, the gap between germline ends came to 16 bases. Sequenced by immunoSEQ multiplex PCR; TCRdb stores in-frame clones only, minus some. The data contain some 150,000 clones, about 92% of them singletons. Worth noting for this clone: No antigen is known for it.

The V and J genes are TRBV11-2 and TRBJ1-1; D gene unclear. This TCR came from an adult in good health. The material sequenced was peripheral blood, taken on day 0 of AZD1222 vaccination. For the CDR3, the DNA is TGTGCCAGCAGCTTAGATCGCACCAGGTCAGTCAACACTGAAGCTTTCTTT. Translated, it gives CASSLDRTRSVNTEAFF.